Listed below are T cell receptor beta chains from one sample, sequenced in a study of regulatory T cells in long-lasting Graves disease. MiXCR, applied by TCRdb to the multiplex PCR reads, yields one record per CDR3 protein. The data hold about 620,000 distinct CDR3 sequences, with approximately 15% observed a single time. These same records also appear under a second study, on T cells in Graves' hyperthyroidism and ophthalmopathy.

Source: peripheral blood mononuclear cells (PBMCs), taken at new diagnosis, from a patient treated with antithyroid drugs. These receptors all stem from a woman aged 25 to 39 with Graves disease. The CDR3 runs from the conserved cysteine through the conserved F or W. The D gene is left open where the match is weak. Not every row has a clone size; where given, it reads once, few, many or a size class.

TRBV7-9,-,-,TRBJ2-1,TGTGCCAGCAGCTTAACTGACATGTACAATGAGCAGTTCTTC,CASSLTDMYNEQFF
TRBV19,TRBD2,few,TRBJ2-5,TGTGCCAGTAGCCCCCAAAGCGGGAGTCGAGAGACCCAGTACTTC,CASSPQSGSRETQYF
TRBV18,TRBD1,-,TRBJ1-2,TGTGCCAGCTCACACTCAGCGACAGGGATCCCTAATGGCTACACCTTC,CASSHSATGIPNGYTF
TRBV28,-,many,TRBJ1-4,TGTGCCAGCAGCCCAATCGGGTTCAGCAGCACTAATGAAAAACTGTTTTTT,CASSPIGFSSTNEKLFF
TRBV19,-,many,TRBJ1-1,TGTGCCAGCAGCTTTAGGGAAGGGAACACTGAAGCTTTCTTT,CASSFREGNTEAFF
TRBV4-1,-,-,TRBJ1-4,TGCGCCAGCAGCCAAGATATGGGGCCCGAAGAACTGTTTTTT,CASSQDMGPEELFF
TRBV10-3,TRBD1,many,TRBJ2-1,TGTGCCATCAGTCGCGGACAGGGGGCTATGGGTGAGCAGTTCTTC,CAISRGQGAMGEQFF
TRBV15,-,once,TRBJ1-2,TGTGCCACCAGTTCCCTCCACTCCCCTGCGGCAAACTATGGCTACACCTTC,CATSSLHSPAANYGYTF
TRBV12-3/TRBV12-4,TRBD2,-,TRBJ2-1,TGTGCCAGCAGTGACCTATCGGGAGGGGGGGGTCATGAGCAGTTCTTC,CASSDLSGGGGHEQFF
TRBV28,-,many,TRBJ2-2,TGTGCCAGCTCACGCCCGGAGAAGCTGTTTTTT,CASSRPEKLFF
TRBV3-1,-,-,TRBJ1-3,TGTGCCAGCAGCCAAGAACGGGGCCAGAGCTCTGGAAACACCATATATTTT,CASSQERGQSSGNTIYF
TRBV6-1,-,few,TRBJ1-5,TGTGCCAGCAGGTTTTATAGCAATCAGCCCCAGCATTTT,CASRFYSNQPQHF